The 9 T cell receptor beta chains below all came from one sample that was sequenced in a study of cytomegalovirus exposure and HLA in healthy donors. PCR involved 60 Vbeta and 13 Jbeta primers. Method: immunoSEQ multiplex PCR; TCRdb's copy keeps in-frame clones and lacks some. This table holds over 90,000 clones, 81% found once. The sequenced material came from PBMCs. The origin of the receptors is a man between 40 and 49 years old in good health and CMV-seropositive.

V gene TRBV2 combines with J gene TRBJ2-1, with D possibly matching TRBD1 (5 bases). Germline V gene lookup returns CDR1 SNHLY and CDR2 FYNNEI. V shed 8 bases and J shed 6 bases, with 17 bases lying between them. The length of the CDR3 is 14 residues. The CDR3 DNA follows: TGTGCCAGCCTTCCCCAAGGGGTCCCCAATGAGCAGTTCTTC. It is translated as CASLPQGVPNEQFF.

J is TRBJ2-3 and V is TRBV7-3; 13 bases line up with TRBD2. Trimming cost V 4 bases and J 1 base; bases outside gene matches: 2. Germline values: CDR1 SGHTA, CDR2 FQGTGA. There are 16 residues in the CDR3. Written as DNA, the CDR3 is TGTGCCAGCAGCTCAGGGACTAGCGGGGGCACAGATACGCAGTATTTT. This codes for CASSSGTSGGTDTQYF.

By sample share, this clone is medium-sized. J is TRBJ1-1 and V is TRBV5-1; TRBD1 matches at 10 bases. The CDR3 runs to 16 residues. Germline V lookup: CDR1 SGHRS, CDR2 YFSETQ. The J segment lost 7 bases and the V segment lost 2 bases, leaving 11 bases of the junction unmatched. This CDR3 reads CASSFGGDRGGFEAFF. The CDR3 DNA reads TGCGCCAGCAGCTTTGGGGGGGACAGGGGCGGATTTGAAGCTTTCTTT.

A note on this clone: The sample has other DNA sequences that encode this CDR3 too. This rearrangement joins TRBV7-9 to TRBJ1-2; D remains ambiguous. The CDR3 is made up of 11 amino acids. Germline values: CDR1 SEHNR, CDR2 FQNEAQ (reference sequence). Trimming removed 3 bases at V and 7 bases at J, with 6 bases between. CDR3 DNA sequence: TGTGCCAGCAGCTTGACTGTTGGCTACACCTTC. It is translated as CASSLTVGYTF.

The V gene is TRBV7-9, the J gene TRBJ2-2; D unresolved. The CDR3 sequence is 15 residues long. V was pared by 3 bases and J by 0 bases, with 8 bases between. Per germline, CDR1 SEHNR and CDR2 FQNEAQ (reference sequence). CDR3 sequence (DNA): TGTGCCAGCAGCTTTTGGCTAGCGAACACCGGGGAGCTGTTTTTT. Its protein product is CASSFWLANTGELFF.

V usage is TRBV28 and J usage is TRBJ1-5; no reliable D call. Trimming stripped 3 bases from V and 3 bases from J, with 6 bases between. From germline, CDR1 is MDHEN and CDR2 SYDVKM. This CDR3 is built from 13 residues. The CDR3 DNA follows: TGTGCCAGCAGTTTCAACATCAATCAGCCCCAGCATTTT. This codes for CASSFNINQPQHF.

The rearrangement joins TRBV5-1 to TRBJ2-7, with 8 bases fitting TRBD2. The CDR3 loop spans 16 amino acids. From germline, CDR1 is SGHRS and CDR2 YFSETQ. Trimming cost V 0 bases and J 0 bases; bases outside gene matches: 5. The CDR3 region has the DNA TGCGCCAGCAGCTTGGAAGGCGGGGGGCCCTCCTACGAGCAGTACTTC. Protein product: CASSLEGGGPSYEQYF.

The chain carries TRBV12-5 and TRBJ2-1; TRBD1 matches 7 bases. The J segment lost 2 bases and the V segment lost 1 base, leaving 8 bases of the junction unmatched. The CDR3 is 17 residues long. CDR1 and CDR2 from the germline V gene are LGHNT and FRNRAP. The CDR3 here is CASGLDRGQGAYNEQFF. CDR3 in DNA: TGTGCTAGTGGTTTGGACAGGGGTCAGGGGGCCTACAATGAGCAGTTCTTC.

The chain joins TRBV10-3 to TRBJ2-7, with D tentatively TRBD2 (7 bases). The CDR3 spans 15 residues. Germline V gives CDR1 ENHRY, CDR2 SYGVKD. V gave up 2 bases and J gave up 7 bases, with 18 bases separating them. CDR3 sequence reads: CAISEGQGRGWEQYF. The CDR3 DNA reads TGTGCCATCAGTGAGGGTCAGGGGAGGGGATGGGAGCAGTACTTC.